This T cell receptor beta chain was recorded in a study of T cell responses to AZD1222 COVID-19 vaccine. The table came from immunoSEQ multiplex PCR; TCRdb's copy has only in-frame clones and leaves some out. Of 95,000 to 150,000 clones listed, around nine tenths are singletons. In germline, CDR1 is LGHNT, CDR2 FRNRAP. Trimming stripped 2 bases from V and 4 bases from J, with 8 bases between. CDR3 size: 13 residues. A few counts support this clone. Its cognate antigen is unknown. Findings and limits, study-wide: Most donors were white British and more were female, and clonal diversity was possibly underestimated.

The material was peripheral blood, obtained on day 0 of AZD1222 vaccination. The receptor's source is an adult in good health. The rearrangement uses TRBV12-5 and TRBJ1-1; possibly TRBD1 for D (5 bases). The CDR3 here is CASGLTGATEAFF. The DNA of the CDR3 is TGTGCTAGTGGTTTGACAGGAGCCACTGAAGCTTTCTTT. Using reference TRBV12-5 and TRBJ1-1 for the parts outside the CDR3, the full variable domain is DARVTQTPRHKVTEMGQEVTMRCQPILGHNTVFWYRQTMMQGLELLAYFRNRAPLDDSGMPKDRFSAEMPDATLATLKIQPSEPRDSAVYFCASGLTGATEAFFGQGTRLTVV.